The 14 T cell receptor beta chains reported below all come from one sample, sequenced in a study of shared clonotypes between healthy human individuals. Produced via immunoSEQ multiplex PCR; TCRdb's table is partial and in-frame only. The sample contains approximately 2.5 million clones, 80% to 95% of which appear only once. The sample was naive CD4+ T cells from PBMCs. The subset: CD45RA+ positively selected. The receptor set was obtained from a young man in good health. Some clones in this sample may be carry-over from other donors' samples.

For the CDR3, the DNA is TGTGCCAGCTCACCACCGGGTCGCCAGGGCGCCTACGAGCAGTACTTC. This sequence encodes CASSPPGRQGAYEQYF. The rearrangement uses TRBV18 and TRBJ2-7; a weak D match, TRBD1 (5 bases). Between the trimmed V and J ends, which lost 0 bases and 2 bases, there was a span of 14 bases. The CDR3 covers 16 residues. Per germline, CDR1 KGHSH and CDR2 LQKENI.

V and J are TRBV7-8 and TRBJ1-2; unclear D gene. The CDR3 length is 13 residues. Germline V gene sequence: CDR1 SGHVS, CDR2 FQNEAQ. The germline V and J ends were trimmed by 2 bases and 7 bases, with 11 bases remaining between them. The CDR3 spells CASSLTLSSGYTF. The CDR3, as DNA: TGTGCCAGCAGCTTAACGTTATCGTCTGGCTACACCTTC.

This rearrangement joins TRBV6-4 to TRBJ2-3; D may correspond to TRBD1 or TRBD2 (6 bases each). Germline V gene sequence: CDR1 MRHNA, CDR2 SNTAGT. With 6 bases removed from V and 2 bases from J, the gap between germline ends came to 15 bases. The CDR3 contains 15 residues. CDR3: CASRDRGHHTDTQYF. CDR3 nucleotide sequence: TGTGCCAGCAGGGACCGGGGGCATCACACAGATACGCAGTATTTT.

Remarks on this clone: Distinct nucleotide sequences in the sample also encode this CDR3. V and J are TRBV2 and TRBJ2-7; TRBD1 matches 8 bases. This CDR3 has 12 amino acids. V lost 6 bases to trimming and J lost 4 bases; unmatched junction nucleotides: 2. Germline CDR1 and CDR2: SNHLY and FYNNEI. CDR3: CASSRQGYEQYF. CDR3 nucleotide sequence: TGTGCCAGCAGCAGACAGGGGTACGAGCAGTACTTC. Based on the CDR3 plus reference TRBV2 and TRBJ2-7, the full variable domain is EPEVTQTPSHQVTQMGQEVILRCVPISNHLYFYWYRQILGQKVEFLVSFYNNEISEKSEIFDDQFSVERPDGSNFTLKIRSTKLEDSAMYFCASSRQGYEQYFGPGTRLTVT.

The chain is built from TRBV7-2 and TRBJ1-5; D call uncertain. Germline lookup yields CDR1 SGHTA and CDR2 FQGNSA. The V gene lost 8 bases and the J gene lost 3 bases, with 11 bases spanning the gap. This CDR3 spans 13 amino acids. CDR3 bases: TGTGCCAGCGCCCGGGTCTACAATCAGCCCCAGCATTTT. This translates into CASARVYNQPQHF.

The CDR3 sequence is CASSLPLAGWNNEQFF. The CDR3, as DNA: TGTGCCAGCAGCTTGCCCTTAGCGGGTTGGAACAATGAGCAGTTCTTC. This sequence joins TRBV7-9 and TRBJ2-1, with 7 bases that match TRBD2. The CDR3 is made up of 16 amino acids. J lost 5 bases, V lost 3 bases, and 10 bases had no gene match. Germline CDR1 and CDR2: SEHNR and FQNEAQ (reference sequence).

This clone occurred once. This sequence joins TRBV4-1 and TRBJ2-7; 9 bases agree with TRBD2. The CDR3 extends over 16 amino acids. Germline V gives CDR1 MGHRA, CDR2 YSYEKL. J lost 3 bases, V lost 0 bases, and 6 bases had no gene match. The CDR3 loop reads CASSQDSASGNYEQYF. The CDR3 region has the DNA TGCGCCAGCAGCCAAGATAGTGCTAGCGGGAACTACGAGCAGTACTTC.

The chain has TRBV6-1 and TRBJ2-3; the match to TRBD2 covers 9 bases. J gave up 2 bases and V 8 bases, and 5 bases lay outside the gene matches. The V gene's germline CDR1 is MNHNS and CDR2 SASEGT. CDR3 length equals 14 residues. In DNA, the CDR3 is TGTGCCAGCCAGGCTAGCGGGACCACAGATACGCAGTATTTT. Translating it yields CASQASGTTDTQYF.

Concerning this clone itself: At the DNA level, this CDR3 is encoded by other sequences in the same sample as well. This chain links TRBV20-1 with TRBJ2-5, with D possibly TRBD2 on 5 matching bases. V was cut by 4 bases and J by 5 bases, with 8 bases left in between. Germline CDR1 is DFQATT and CDR2 is SNEGSKA (reference sequence). This CDR3 comprises 11 residues. CDR3 nucleotide sequence: TGCAGTGCTAAACGGGGTGAGACCCAGTACTTC. It codes for CSAKRGETQYF.

V and J are TRBV29-1 and TRBJ2-7; D gene ambiguous. Germline assignment: CDR1 SQVTM and CDR2 ANQGSEA. Trimming took 3 bases from V and 0 from J, leaving 9 bases between them. The CDR3 runs to 13 residues. As DNA, the CDR3 is TGCAGCGTTGATGGGCAGTTCTCCTACGAGCAGTACTTC. Amino acid sequence: CSVDGQFSYEQYF.

This clone came up a few times. This chain links TRBV28 with TRBJ1-1; D call uncertain. This CDR3 is built from 12 residues. V was trimmed by 4 bases and J by 8 bases, leaving 11 bases between them. Per the germline V gene, CDR1 is MDHEN and CDR2 is SYDVKM. CDR3 nucleotides: TGTGCCAGCAGTTCCCGGGCCAGGGAAGCTTTCTTT. Amino acids: CASSSRAREAFF.

The rearrangement joins TRBV7-2 to TRBJ2-6; D uncertain. Germline V gene lookup returns CDR1 SGHTA and CDR2 FQGNSA. V was cut by 0 bases and J by 0 bases, with 3 bases left in between. The CDR3 has 15 residues. CDR3 sequence reads: CASSLAVSGANVLTF. The DNA for the CDR3 is TGTGCCAGCAGCTTAGCGGTCTCTGGGGCCAACGTCCTGACTTTC. The complete variable domain, with remaining parts taken from reference TRBV7-2 and TRBJ2-6, reads GAGVSQSPSNKVTEKGKDVELRCDPISGHTALYWYRQSLGQGLEFLIYFQGNSAPDKSGLPSDRFSAERTGGSVSTLTIQRTQQEDSAVYLCASSLAVSGANVLTFGAGSRLTVL.

This sequence joins TRBV2 and TRBJ1-2; TRBD1 might be the D (6 bases). CDR1 and CDR2 from the germline V gene are SNHLY and FYNNEI. The CDR3 extends over 17 amino acids. Trimming took off 4 bases at V and 4 bases at J, with 22 bases between the two ends. CDR3 coding DNA: TGTGCCAGCAGTGTCCCAGACAGGAGGGAAGTATTCTATGGCTACACCTTC. Translated: CASSVPDRREVFYGYTF.

The J gene is TRBJ2-2, the V gene TRBV4-2; TRBD1 agrees at 7 bases. Trimming took 2 bases from V and 0 from J; bases not matched to a gene: 3. The CDR3 spans 16 residues. CDR1 LGHNA and CDR2 YNFKEQ come from the germline V gene. This CDR3 is CASSQYDRANTGELFF. CDR3 DNA sequence: TGTGCCAGCAGCCAATATGACAGGGCGAACACCGGGGAGCTGTTTTTT.